A selection of T cell receptor beta chains follows, all from one sample in a study of early T cells in non-severe SARS-CoV-2 infection. A single record per CDR3 protein comes from TCRdb applying MiXCR to the 5' RACE reads. The table records over 90,000 distinct CDR3 sequences, roughly 14% of them present only once. The sample was whole blood. The receptors stem from an adult who was a healthcare worker with PCR-confirmed SARS-CoV-2 infection or an uninfected control (not recorded which). CDR3s include the opening cysteine and the closing phenylalanine or tryptophan. The D gene is left open where the match is weak. The size field is filled for only some rows; it gives once, few, many or a size class.

many	TRBV28	.	TRBJ2-5	CASSKDRLQETQYF	TGTGCCAGCAGCAAAGACAGACTCCAAGAGACCCAGTACTTC
few	TRBV20-1	.	TRBJ1-5	CSVVTGGSQSQHF	TGCAGTGTAGTGACCGGGGGGAGTCAGTCCCAGCATTTT
few	TRBV20-1	.	TRBJ2-7	CSARQGGTYEQYF	TGCAGTGCTAGACAGGGGGGGACCTACGAGCAGTACTTC
few	TRBV7-9	.	TRBJ1-4	CASSSGFFRLNEKLFF	TGTGCCAGCAGCTCCGGTTTTTTCAGACTCAATGAAAAACTGTTTTTT
few	TRBV3-1	TRBD2	TRBJ2-1	CASSQGTLAGGPPEQFF	TGTGCCAGCAGCCAAGGGACCCTAGCGGGAGGGCCCCCCGAGCAGTTCTTC
.	TRBV7-8	.	TRBJ2-3	CASSSTGTLDDTQYF	TGTGCCAGCAGCTCCACCGGGACATTGGACGATACGCAGTATTTT
.	TRBV7-2	.	TRBJ2-1	CASSLVSRLGAFNEQFF	TGTGCCAGCAGCTTAGTATCGAGGCTAGGGGCCTTCAATGAGCAGTTCTTC
.	TRBV6-6	.	TRBJ2-3	CASRARETGTDTQYF	TGTGCCAGCAGGGCCAGAGAAACTGGCACAGATACGCAGTATTTT
many	TRBV5-1	.	TRBJ2-4	CASSLILAKNIQYF	TGCGCCAGCAGCTTGATCCTAGCCAAAAACATTCAGTACTTC
few	TRBV27	.	TRBJ2-5	CASSPSVAYQETQYF	TGTGCCAGCAGTCCTAGCGTTGCCTACCAAGAGACCCAGTACTTC
medium-sized	TRBV7-8	TRBD1	TRBJ2-5	CASSSLITGGMVRETQYF	TGTGCCAGCAGCTCATTGATTACAGGGGGCATGGTGCGAGAGACCCAGTACTTC
few	TRBV11-2	.	TRBJ2-7	CASSLQGEVGQYF	TGTGCCAGCAGCTTACAGGGGGAGGTTGGGCAGTACTTC
many	TRBV7-7	.	TRBJ2-7	CASSLVRAGELYF	TGTGCCAGCAGCTTAGTTAGGGCAGGGGAACTGTACTTC
.	TRBV29-1	TRBD1	TRBJ2-7	CSVTDRAGYEQYF	TGCAGCGTCACAGACAGGGCGGGCTACGAGCAGTACTTC
many	TRBV7-9	.	TRBJ2-7	CASSLNSEQYF	TGTGCCAGCAGCTTAAATAGTGAGCAGTACTTC